This TCR beta chain came from a study of cytomegalovirus exposure and HLA in healthy donors. The PCR contained 60 Vbeta and 13 Jbeta primers. Here immunoSEQ multiplex PCR was the method, and the copy in TCRdb shows in-frame clones only, minus some. Of under 200,000 clones listed, 60% to 80% are singletons. General study points: It was taken for granted in presence/absence analyses that sequencing depth across donors was roughly uniform. Later analysis reportedly placed an Asian-associated ancestry cluster below the roughly 690-donor mean in N-insertions. Earlier analysis looked at TCR beta V segments, and most were productive about 90% or about 30% of the time.

A note on this clone: The antigen remains undetermined.

This TCR derives from a male donor in good health and CMV-seronegative. Sequencing was carried out using PBMCs.

CDR3 in DNA: TGCGCCAGCAGCTTGTCTGGGGCAGGGGCCACTGGAAACACCATATATTTT. Protein: CASSLSGAGATGNTIYF. This chain connects TRBV5-1 to TRBJ1-3, with D possibly being TRBD1 (6 bases). The V end was cut by 1 base, the J end by 2 bases, with 16 bases between. The CDR3 length is 17 residues. Germline V gives CDR1 SGHRS, CDR2 YFSETQ.